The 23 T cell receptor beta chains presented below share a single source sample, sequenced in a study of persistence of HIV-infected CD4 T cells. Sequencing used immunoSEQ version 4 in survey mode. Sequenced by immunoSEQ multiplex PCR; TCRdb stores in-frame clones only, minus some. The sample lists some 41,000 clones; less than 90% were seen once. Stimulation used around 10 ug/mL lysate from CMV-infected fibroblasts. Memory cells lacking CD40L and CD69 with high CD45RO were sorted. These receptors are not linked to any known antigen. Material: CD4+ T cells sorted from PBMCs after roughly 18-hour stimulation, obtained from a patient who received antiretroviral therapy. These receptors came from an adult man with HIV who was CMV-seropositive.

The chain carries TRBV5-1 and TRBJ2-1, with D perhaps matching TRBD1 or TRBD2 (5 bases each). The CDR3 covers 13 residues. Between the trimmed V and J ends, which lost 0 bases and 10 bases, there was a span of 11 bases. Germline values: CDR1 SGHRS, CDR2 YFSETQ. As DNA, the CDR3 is TGCGCCAGCAGCTTGGCTAGGGGCGGGGAGCAGTTCTTC. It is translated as CASSLARGGEQFF. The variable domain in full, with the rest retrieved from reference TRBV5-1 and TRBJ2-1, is KAGVTQTPRYLIKTRGQQVTLSCSPISGHRSVSWYQQTPGQGLQFLFEYFSETQRNKGNFPGRFSGRQFSNSRSEMNVSTLELGDSALYLCASSLARGGEQFFGPGTRLTVL.

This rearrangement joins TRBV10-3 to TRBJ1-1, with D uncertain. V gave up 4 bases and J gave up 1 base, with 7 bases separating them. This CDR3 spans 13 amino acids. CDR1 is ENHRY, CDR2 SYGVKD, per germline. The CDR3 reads CAISVAPNTEAFF. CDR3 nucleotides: TGTGCCATCAGTGTGGCGCCGAACACTGAAGCTTTCTTT.

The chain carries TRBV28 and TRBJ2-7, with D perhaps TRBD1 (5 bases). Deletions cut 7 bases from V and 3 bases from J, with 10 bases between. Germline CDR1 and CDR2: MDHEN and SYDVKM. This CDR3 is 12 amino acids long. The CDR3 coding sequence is TGTGCCAGCATGGGGCAGGGCTACGAGCAGTACTTC. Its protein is CASMGQGYEQYF.

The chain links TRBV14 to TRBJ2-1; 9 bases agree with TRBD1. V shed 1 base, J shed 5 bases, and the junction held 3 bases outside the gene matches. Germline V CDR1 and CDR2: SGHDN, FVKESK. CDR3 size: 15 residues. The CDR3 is CASSQAGTGNNEQFF. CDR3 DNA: TGTGCCAGCAGCCAAGCGGGGACAGGGAACAATGAGCAGTTCTTC.

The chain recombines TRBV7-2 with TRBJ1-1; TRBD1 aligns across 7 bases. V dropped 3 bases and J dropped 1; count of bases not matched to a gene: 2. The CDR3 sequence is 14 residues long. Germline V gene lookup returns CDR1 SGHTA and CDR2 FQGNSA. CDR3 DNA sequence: TGTGCCAGCAGCTTGGGACAGTGGAACACTGAAGCTTTCTTT. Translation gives CASSLGQWNTEAFF.

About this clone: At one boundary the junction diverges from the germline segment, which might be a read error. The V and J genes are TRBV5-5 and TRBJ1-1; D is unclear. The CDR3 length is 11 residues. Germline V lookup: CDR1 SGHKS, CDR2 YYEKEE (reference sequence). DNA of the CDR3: TGTGCCAGCAGCTTGAACGCTGAAGCTTTCTTT. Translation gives CASSLNAEAFF.

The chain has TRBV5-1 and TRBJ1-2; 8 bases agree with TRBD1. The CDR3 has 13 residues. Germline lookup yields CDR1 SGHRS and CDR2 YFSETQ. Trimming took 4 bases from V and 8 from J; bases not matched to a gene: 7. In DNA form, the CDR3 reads TGCGCCAGCAGCCCTGGACAGGGTAACGGCTACACCTTC. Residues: CASSPGQGNGYTF.

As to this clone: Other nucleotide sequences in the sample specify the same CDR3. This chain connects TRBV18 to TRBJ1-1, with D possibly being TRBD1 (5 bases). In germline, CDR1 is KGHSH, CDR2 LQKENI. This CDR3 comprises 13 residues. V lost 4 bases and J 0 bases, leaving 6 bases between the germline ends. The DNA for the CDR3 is TGTGCCAGCTCACAGGGGATGAACACTGAAGCTTTCTTT. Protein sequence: CASSQGMNTEAFF.

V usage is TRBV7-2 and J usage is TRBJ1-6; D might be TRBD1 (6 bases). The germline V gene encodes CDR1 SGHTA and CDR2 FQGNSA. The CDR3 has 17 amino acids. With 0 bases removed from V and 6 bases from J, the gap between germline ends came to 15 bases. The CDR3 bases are TGTGCCAGCAGCTTAGCCCTCCTGGACAGCCCTAATTCACCCCTCCACTTT. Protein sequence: CASSLALLDSPNSPLHF.

CDR3 DNA sequence: TGTGCCAGCAGCTTAGATGGGGTTGGGGGTGAGCAGTTCTTC. This sequence encodes CASSLDGVGGEQFF. The chain has TRBV11-3 and TRBJ2-1; D may correspond to TRBD1 or TRBD2 (5 bases each). The CDR3 loop spans 14 amino acids. Germline CDR1 reads SGHNT; CDR2 reads YENEEA. V lost 0 bases, J lost 9 bases, and 12 bases lay in between.

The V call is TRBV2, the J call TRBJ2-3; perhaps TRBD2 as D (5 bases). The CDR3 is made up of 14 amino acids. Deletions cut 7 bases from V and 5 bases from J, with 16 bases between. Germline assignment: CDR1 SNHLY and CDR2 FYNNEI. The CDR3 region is CASNGMVGIDTQYF. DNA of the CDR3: TGTGCCAGCAACGGGATGGTGGGAATAGATACGCAGTATTTT.

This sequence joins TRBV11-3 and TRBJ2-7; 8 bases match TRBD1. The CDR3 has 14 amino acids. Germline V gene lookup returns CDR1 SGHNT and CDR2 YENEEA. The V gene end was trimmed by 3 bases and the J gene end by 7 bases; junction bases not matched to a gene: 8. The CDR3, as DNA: TGTGCCAGCAGCTTTTCTTCCGGGACAGGAGAGCAGTACTTC. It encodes CASSFSSGTGEQYF. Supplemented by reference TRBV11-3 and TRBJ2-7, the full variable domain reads EAGVVQSPRYKIIEKKQPVAFWCNPISGHNTLYWYLQNLGQGPELLIRYENEEAVDDSQLPKDRFSAERLKGVDSTLKIQPAELGDSAVYLCASSFSSGTGEQYFGPGTRLTVT.

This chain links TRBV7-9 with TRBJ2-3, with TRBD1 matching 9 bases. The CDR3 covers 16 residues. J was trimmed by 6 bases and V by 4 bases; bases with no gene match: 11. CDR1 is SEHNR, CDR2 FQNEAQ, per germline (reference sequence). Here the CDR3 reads CASSSYGQGSSDTQYF. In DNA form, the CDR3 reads TGTGCCAGCAGCTCCTATGGACAGGGGAGTAGCGATACGCAGTATTTT. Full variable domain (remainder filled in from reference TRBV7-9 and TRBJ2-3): DTGVSQNPRHKITKRGQNVTFRCDPISEHNRLYWYRQTLGQGPEFLTYFQNEAQLEKSRLLSDRFSAERPKGSFSTLEIQRTEQGDSAMYLCASSSYGQGSSDTQYFGPGTRLTVL.

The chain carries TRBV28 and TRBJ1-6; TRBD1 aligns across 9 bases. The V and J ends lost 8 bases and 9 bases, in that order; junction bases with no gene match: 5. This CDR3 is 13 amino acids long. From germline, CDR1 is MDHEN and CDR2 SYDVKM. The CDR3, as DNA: TGTGCCAGCCGGGACAGGGAGGCTTCACCCCTCCACTTT. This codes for CASRDREASPLHF.

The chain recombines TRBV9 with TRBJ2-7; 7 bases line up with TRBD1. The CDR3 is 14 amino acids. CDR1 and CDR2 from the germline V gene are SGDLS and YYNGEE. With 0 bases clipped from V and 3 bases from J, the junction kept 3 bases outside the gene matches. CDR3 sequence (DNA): TGTGCCAGCAGCGTAGAGAGACAGGGCTACGAGCAGTACTTC. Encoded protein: CASSVERQGYEQYF.

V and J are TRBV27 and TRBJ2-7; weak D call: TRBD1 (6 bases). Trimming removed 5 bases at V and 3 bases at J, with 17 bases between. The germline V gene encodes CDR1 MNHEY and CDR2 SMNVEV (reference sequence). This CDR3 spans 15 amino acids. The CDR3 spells CASSRAGTKYYEQYF. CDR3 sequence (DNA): TGTGCCAGCAGTCGGGCCGGGACAAAATACTACGAGCAGTACTTC.

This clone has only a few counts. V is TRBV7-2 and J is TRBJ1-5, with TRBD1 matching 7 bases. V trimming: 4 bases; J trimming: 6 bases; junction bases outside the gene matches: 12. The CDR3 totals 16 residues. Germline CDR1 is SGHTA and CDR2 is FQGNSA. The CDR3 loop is CASSSIRQGESQPQHF. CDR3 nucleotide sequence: TGTGCCAGCAGCTCTATTAGACAGGGTGAAAGTCAGCCCCAGCATTTT. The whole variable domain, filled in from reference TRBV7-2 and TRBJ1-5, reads GAGVSQSPSNKVTEKGKDVELRCDPISGHTALYWYRQSLGQGLEFLIYFQGNSAPDKSGLPSDRFSAERTGGSVSTLTIQRTQQEDSAVYLCASSSIRQGESQPQHFGDGTRLSIL.

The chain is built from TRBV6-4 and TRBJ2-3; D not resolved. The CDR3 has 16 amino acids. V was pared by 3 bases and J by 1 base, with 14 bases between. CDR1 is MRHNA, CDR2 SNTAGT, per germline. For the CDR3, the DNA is TGTGCCAGCAGTGATGTCGCAGGTGAAGGCACAGATACGCAGTATTTT. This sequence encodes CASSDVAGEGTDTQYF.

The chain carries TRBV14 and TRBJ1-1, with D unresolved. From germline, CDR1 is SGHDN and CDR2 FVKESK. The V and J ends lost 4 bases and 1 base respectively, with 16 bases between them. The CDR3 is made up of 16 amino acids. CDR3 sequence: CASSPTVGGRNTEAFF. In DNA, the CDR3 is TGTGCCAGCAGCCCGACTGTGGGCGGACGGAACACTGAAGCTTTCTTT.

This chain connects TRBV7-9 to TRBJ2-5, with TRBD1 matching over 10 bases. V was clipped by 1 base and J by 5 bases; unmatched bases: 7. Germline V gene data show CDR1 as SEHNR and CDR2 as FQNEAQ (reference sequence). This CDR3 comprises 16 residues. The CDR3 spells CASSLEGQGRRETQYF. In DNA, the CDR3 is TGTGCCAGCAGCTTAGAGGGACAGGGGAGAAGGGAGACCCAGTACTTC.

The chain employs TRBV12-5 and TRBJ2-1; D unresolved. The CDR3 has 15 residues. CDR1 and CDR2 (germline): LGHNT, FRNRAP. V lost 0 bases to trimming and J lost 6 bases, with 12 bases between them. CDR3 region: CASGLVGPDINEQFF. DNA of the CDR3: TGTGCTAGTGGTTTGGTAGGACCGGATATCAATGAGCAGTTCTTC.

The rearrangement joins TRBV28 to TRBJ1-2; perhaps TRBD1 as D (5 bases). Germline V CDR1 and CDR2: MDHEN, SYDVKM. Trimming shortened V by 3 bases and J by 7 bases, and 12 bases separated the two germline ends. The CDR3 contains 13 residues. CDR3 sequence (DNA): TGTGCCAGCAGTTTCCTGGATGGGGGTGGCTACACCTTC. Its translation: CASSFLDGGGYTF.

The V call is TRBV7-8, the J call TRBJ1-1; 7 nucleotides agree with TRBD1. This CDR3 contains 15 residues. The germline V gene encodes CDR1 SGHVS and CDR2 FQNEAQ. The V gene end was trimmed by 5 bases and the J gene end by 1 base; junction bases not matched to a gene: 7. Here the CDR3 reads CASSTDRVRNTEAFF. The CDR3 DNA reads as TGTGCCAGCAGCACCGACAGGGTACGGAACACTGAAGCTTTCTTT.